The clone carrying this T cell receptor (beta chain) was picked up a small number of times. Its antigen remains unknown. Sequencing used immunoSEQ multiplex PCR; TCRdb keeps in-frame clones, though not all of them. The top ten hold roughly 25% of the sample, which has about 31,000 clones, approximately 87% seen once. Looked up from germline, CDR1 is SQVTM and CDR2 is ANQGSEA. Trimming pared 6 bases from V and 3 bases from J, leaving 14 bases between. CDR3 length: 13 amino acids. These data are taken from a study of OX40 agonist ivuxolimab in advanced cancers. Study background: The study treated patients with ivuxolimab, an agonistic anti-OX40 (CD134) antibody. Broader study findings: Certain nonresponding patients likewise had low normalized T-cell clonal expansion.

Source: CD4+ or CD8+ T cells sorted from blood, taken in a trial of the OX40 agonist ivuxolimab. The sequence was obtained from an adult with an advanced solid tumor such as melanoma, head and neck, liver or kidney cancer. The genes are TRBV29-1 and TRBJ2-5, with D possibly being TRBD1 (6 bases). The CDR3 region is CSVAWTDKETQYF. In DNA form, the CDR3 reads TGCAGCGTCGCCTGGACAGATAAAGAGACCCAGTACTTC.